Shown below are 12 T cell receptor beta chains from a single sample sequenced in a study of memory CD4+ T cells and cytomegalovirus serostatus. Libraries were prepared by immunoSEQ multiplex PCR; TCRdb keeps only in-frame clonotypes and omits some of them. There are about 50,000 clones in the sample; about 78% occur only once, and approximately 0.65% lies in the top ten. Single viable CD3+CD4+CD8-CD45RO+ cells were sorted as the memory CD4+ T cells. The sample was memory CD4+ T cells from blood. Receptor source: an adult in good health and CMV-seronegative.

This rearrangement joins TRBV5-1 to TRBJ2-7; a possible D gene is TRBD2 (6 bases). V dropped 7 bases and J dropped 4 bases, with 15 bases sitting between them. The germline CDR1 and CDR2 sequences are SGHRS and YFSETQ. The CDR3 is 13 residues long. CDR3 in DNA: TGCGCCAGCGGAGGGCAGGGCGGATACGAGCAGTACTTC. It codes for CASGGQGGYEQYF.

The J gene is TRBJ2-6, the V gene TRBV5-6; 9 bases line up with TRBD1. V shed 1 base and J 2 bases; nucleotides not matched to a gene: 7. The CDR3 extends over 18 amino acids. Germline values: CDR1 SGHDT, CDR2 YYEEEE. The CDR3 spells CASSLLQGASTGANVLTF. CDR3 nucleotide sequence: TGTGCCAGCAGCTTGTTACAGGGGGCAAGCACTGGGGCCAACGTCCTGACTTTC. The full variable domain, rest sourced from reference TRBV5-6 and TRBJ2-6, is DAGVTQSPTHLIKTRGQQVTLRCSPKSGHDTVSWYQQALGQGPQFIFQYYEEEERQRGNFPDRFSGHQFPNYSSELNVNALLLGDSALYLCASSLLQGASTGANVLTFGAGSRLTVL.

Concerning this clone itself: The same CDR3 arises from other DNA sequences in this sample as well. The J gene is TRBJ1-1, the V gene TRBV7-3; D gene unclear. The CDR3 has 13 amino acids. V was cut by 2 bases and J by 2 bases, with 6 bases left in between. CDR1 and CDR2 (germline): SGHTA, FQGTGA. The CDR3 sequence: CASSLQENTEAFF. The DNA for the CDR3 is TGTGCCAGCAGCTTACAGGAAAACACTGAAGCTTTCTTT.

DNA of the CDR3: TGTGCCTGGAGTGGAGGTCGTAAAAACTACGAGCAGTACTTC. Translated: CAWSGGRKNYEQYF. The V and J genes are TRBV30 and TRBJ2-7; D is unclear. V dropped 1 base and J dropped 3 bases, with 13 bases sitting between them. In germline, CDR1 is GTSNPN, CDR2 SVGIG (reference sequence). This CDR3 comprises 14 residues.

The genes are TRBV28 and TRBJ2-2, with D perhaps given as TRBD1 or TRBD2 (5 bases each). The CDR3 contains 14 residues. V was shortened by 5 bases and J by 6 bases, with 13 bases between the two germline ends. Germline V gene data show CDR1 as MDHEN and CDR2 as SYDVKM. The CDR3 reads CASSRDEQAGELFF. CDR3 sequence (DNA): TGTGCCAGCAGTAGGGACGAGCAGGCCGGGGAGCTGTTTTTT.

The chain employs TRBV30 and TRBJ1-6; no firm D call. V was clipped by 1 base and J by 7 bases, with 17 bases between them. This CDR3 has 16 amino acids. Germline assignment: CDR1 GTSNPN and CDR2 SVGIG (reference sequence). CDR3 DNA: TGTGCCTGGAGTGCGTCGGGCTGGGTATCCAATTCACCCCTCCACTTT. The encoded protein is CAWSASGWVSNSPLHF.

This chain uses TRBV2 with TRBJ1-3; 9 bases fit TRBD1. Trimming cost V 6 bases and J 3 bases; bases outside gene matches: 6. The CDR3 has 15 amino acids. Germline assignment: CDR1 SNHLY and CDR2 FYNNEI. CDR3 amino acids: CASSARTGDGNTIYF. As DNA, the CDR3 is TGTGCCAGCAGCGCGAGGACAGGGGATGGAAACACCATATATTTT.

The chain employs TRBV1 and TRBJ2-1; TRBD2 is taken as the D call from the table, unchecked against the DNA. TRBV1 is deemed a pseudogene. The CDR3 is 17 amino acids. The CDR3 DNA is TGCACCAGCAGCCTCACCGCAGCTAGCGGGAGGGACAATGAGCAGTTCTTC. Its protein product is CTSSLTAASGRDNEQFF.

V and J are TRBV18 and TRBJ2-3, with D unresolved. This CDR3 contains 15 residues. Looked up from germline, CDR1 is KGHSH and CDR2 is LQKENI. Trimming cost V 10 bases and J 0 bases, with 17 bases left between them. In DNA, the CDR3 is TGTGCCACCACTACCTCTAAACGTAGCACAGATACGCAGTATTTT. It encodes CATTTSKRSTDTQYF. Full variable domain (missing parts from reference TRBV18 and TRBJ2-3): NAGVMQNPRHLVRRRGQEARLRCSPMKGHSHVYWYRQLPEEGLKFMVYLQKENIIDESGMPKERFSAEFPKEGPSILRIQQVVRGDSAAYFCATTTSKRSTDTQYFGPGTRLTVL.

This chain joins TRBV19 and TRBJ2-2; TRBD2 matches at 10 bases. This CDR3 has 16 amino acids. CDR1 and CDR2 from the germline V gene are LNHDA and SQIVND (reference sequence). Trimming removed 3 bases from V and 5 bases from J; junction bases left unmatched: 6. The CDR3 here is CASSIGLAVPTGELFF. The CDR3 coding sequence is TGTGCCAGTAGTATCGGACTAGCGGTACCTACCGGGGAGCTGTTTTTT.

This clone appeared many times. CDR3 DNA sequence: TGTGCCAGCAGTGAAGCCCAGGGCCGGAACACTGAAGCTTTCTTT. The encoded protein is CASSEAQGRNTEAFF. The genes are TRBV2 and TRBJ1-1; D may be TRBD1 (5 bases). Deletions cut 0 bases from V and 1 base from J, with 9 bases between. This CDR3 is 15 amino acids long. Germline V lookup: CDR1 SNHLY, CDR2 FYNNEI.

The V gene is TRBV5-4, the J gene TRBJ2-1, with unresolved D. This CDR3 is built from 15 residues. V lost 4 bases to trimming and J lost 3 bases, with 14 bases between them. CDR1 is SGHNT, CDR2 YYREEE, per germline (reference sequence). The CDR3 nucleotides are TGTGCCAGCAGCCTGCTCGGCACCGACTACAATGAGCAGTTCTTC. Protein product: CASSLLGTDYNEQFF.